This TCR beta chain was identified in a study of technical replicates of blood from four donors. The V gene lost 5 bases and the J gene lost 4 bases, with 15 bases spanning the gap. CDR1 is SNHLY, CDR2 FYNNEI, per germline. The CDR3 totals 15 residues. Some clones are missing from TCRdb's copy, which holds only in-frame ones; the method was immunoSEQ multiplex PCR. The top ten hold approximately 0.26% of the sample, which has 75,000 or so clones, 95% seen once. The origin of this receptor is a human donor in good health. The sample was T cells isolated from PBMCs. The J gene is TRBJ2-1, the V gene TRBV2; the D gene is possibly TRBD2 (6 bases). The CDR3 sequence is CASSSGSGGYNEQFF. CDR3 sequence (DNA): TGTGCCAGCAGTTCCGGTAGTGGGGGGTACAATGAGCAGTTCTTC.